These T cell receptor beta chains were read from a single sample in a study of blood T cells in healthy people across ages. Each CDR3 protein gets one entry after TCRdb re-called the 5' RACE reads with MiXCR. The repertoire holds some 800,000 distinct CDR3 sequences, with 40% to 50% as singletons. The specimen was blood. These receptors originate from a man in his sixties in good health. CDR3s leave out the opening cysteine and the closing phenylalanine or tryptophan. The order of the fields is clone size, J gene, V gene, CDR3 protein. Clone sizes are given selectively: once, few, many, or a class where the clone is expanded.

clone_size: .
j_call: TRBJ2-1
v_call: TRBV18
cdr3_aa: ASSPRDRGEDEQF

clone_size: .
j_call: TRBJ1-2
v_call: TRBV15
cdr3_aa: ATSRARGGEGYGYT

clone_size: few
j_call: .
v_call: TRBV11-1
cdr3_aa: ASSLLKTATLSEQY

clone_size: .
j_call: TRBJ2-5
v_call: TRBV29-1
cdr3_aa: SVEVKKTQY

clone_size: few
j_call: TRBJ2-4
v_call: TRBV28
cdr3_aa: ASSLAGAGKNIQY

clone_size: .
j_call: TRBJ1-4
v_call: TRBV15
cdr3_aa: ATSRDIYEKLF

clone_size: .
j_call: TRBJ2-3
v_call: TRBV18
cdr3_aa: ASRKGLGDTQY

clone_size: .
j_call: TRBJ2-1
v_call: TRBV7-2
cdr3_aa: ASSPRSPNEQF

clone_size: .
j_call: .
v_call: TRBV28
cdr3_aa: ASSPGTVLSYEQY

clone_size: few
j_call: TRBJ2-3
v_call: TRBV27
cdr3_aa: ASRVYGGTASTDTQY

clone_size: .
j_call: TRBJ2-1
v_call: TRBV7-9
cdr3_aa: ASSLSGLGNEQF

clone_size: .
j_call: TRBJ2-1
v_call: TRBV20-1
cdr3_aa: SATLAGGRYNEQF

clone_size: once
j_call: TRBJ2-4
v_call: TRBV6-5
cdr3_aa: ASRPWEGAKNIQY

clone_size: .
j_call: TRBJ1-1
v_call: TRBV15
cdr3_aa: ATKGEGGTEAF

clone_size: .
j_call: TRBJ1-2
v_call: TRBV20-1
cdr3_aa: SARDINKGADYGYT

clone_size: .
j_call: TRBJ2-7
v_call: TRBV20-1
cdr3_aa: SGESHSYEQY

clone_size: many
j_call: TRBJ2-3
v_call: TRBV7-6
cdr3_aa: ASSRDRAVGTQY

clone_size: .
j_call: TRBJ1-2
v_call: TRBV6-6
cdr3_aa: ASSPQGVSSYT

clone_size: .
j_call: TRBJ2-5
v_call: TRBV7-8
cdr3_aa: ASSSQGTQETQY

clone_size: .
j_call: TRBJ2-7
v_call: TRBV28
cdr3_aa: ASSLWVSGASYEQY

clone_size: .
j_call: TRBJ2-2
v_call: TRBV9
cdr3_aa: ASSSGTRGNTGELF

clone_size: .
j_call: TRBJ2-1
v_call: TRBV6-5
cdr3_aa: ASSYDSSYNEQF

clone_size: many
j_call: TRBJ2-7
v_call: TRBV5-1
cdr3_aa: ASSLAGDSYEQY

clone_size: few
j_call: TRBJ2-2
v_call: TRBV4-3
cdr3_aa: ASSGDRTANTGELF

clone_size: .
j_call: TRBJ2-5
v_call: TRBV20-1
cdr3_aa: SPREGETQY

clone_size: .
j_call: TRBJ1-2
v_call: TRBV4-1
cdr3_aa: ASSQDKDRGGVNYGYT

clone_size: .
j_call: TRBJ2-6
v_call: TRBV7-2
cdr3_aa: ASSLEVRVGSGANVLT

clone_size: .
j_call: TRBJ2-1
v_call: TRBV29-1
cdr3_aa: SVEPRLAGSGGF

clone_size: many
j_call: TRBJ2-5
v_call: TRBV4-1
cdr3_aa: ASSQGLAGGPVRETQY

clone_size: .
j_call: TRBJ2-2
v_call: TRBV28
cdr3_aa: ASPPPKTGITGELF

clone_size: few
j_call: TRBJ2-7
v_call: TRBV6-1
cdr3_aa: ASSEVRGIYEQY

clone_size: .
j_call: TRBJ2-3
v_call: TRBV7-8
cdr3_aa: ASSPRGRTDTQY

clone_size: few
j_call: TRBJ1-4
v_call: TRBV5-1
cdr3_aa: ASSPLAGGPNEKLF

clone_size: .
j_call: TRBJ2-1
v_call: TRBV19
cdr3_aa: ASSNATGTPYNEQF

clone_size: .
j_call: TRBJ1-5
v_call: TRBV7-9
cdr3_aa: ASSFWAGGGNQPQH

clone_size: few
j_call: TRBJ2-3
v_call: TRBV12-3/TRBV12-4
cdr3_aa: ASRSGGGDTQY

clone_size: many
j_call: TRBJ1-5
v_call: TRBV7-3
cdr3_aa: ASSLIRRWFYQPQH

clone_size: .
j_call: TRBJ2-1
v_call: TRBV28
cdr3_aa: ASQKLAREQF

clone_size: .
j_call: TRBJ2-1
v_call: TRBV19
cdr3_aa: ATEDSSSYNEQF

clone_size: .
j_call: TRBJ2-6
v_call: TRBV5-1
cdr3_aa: ANNRDRISGANVLT

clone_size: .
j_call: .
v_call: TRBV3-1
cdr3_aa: ASSPPGLMGTQY

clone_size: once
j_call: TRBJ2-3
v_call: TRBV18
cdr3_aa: ASSPRKTGGTDTQY

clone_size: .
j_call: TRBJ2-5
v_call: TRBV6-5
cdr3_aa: ASSHLGTQETQY